The present T cell receptor beta chain was sequenced within a study of blood T cell repertoires in COVID-19. This table comes from immunoSEQ multiplex PCR, and its TCRdb copy is limited to in-frame clones, with some not included. The sample carries roughly 430,000 clones, roughly 86% recorded once. This CDR3 has 15 residues. V gave up 6 bases and J gave up 3 bases; unmatched junction bases: 8. CDR1 is LNHDA and CDR2 is SQIVND in the germline V gene (reference sequence). The sample comprised PBMCs or T cells enriched from blood (not recorded which). V gene TRBV19 combines with J gene TRBJ1-1; 9 bases line up with TRBD1. This sequence originates from a woman aged 35 to 49 with acute COVID-19. CDR3 bases: TGTGCCAGTAGACAGGGGGCGAGGCGGGACACTGAAGCTTTCTTT. Its protein is CASRQGARRDTEAFF.